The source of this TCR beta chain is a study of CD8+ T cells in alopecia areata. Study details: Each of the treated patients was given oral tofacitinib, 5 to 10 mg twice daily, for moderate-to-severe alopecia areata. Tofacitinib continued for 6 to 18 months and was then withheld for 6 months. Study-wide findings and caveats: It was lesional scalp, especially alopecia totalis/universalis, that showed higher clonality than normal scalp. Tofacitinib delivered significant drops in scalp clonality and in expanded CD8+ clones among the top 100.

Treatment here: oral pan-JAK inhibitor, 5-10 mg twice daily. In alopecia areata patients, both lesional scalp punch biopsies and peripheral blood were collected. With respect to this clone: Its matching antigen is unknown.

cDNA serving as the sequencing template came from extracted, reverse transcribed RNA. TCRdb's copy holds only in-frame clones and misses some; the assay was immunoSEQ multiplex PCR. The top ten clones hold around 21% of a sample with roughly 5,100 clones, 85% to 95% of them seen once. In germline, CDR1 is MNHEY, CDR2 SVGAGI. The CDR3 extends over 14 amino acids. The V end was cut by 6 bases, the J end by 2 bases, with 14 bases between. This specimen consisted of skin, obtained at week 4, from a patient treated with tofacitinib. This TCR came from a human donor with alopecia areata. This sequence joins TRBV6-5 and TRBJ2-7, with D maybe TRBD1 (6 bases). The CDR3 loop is CASSLIRGPYEQYF. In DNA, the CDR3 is TGTGCCAGCAGCCTCATCAGGGGTCCCTACGAGCAGTACTTC.